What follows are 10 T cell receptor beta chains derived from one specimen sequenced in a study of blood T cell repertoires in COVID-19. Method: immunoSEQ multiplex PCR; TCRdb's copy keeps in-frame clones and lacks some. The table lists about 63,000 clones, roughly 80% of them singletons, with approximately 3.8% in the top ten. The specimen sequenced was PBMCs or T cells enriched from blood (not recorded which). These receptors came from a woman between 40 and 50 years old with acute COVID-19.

The CDR3 protein is CASRGGGVEAFF. CDR3 DNA sequence: TGTGCCAGCAGGGGCGGGGGTGTTGAAGCTTTCTTT. The J gene is TRBJ1-1, the V gene TRBV9; a possible D gene is TRBD1 (5 bases). Germline CDR1 SGDLS, CDR2 YYNGEE. The CDR3 contains 12 residues. V lost 5 bases, J lost 7 bases, and 12 bases lay in between.

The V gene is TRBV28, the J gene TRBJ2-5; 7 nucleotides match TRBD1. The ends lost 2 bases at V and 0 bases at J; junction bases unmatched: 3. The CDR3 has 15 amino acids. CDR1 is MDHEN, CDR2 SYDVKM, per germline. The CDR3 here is CASSLQQGNQETQYF. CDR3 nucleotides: TGTGCCAGCAGTTTACAACAGGGGAACCAAGAGACCCAGTACTTC.

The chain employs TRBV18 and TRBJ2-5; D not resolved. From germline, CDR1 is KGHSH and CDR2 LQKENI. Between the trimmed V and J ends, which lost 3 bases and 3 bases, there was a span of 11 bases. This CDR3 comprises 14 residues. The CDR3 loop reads CASSPARFKETQYF. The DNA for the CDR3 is TGTGCCAGCTCACCCGCGCGTTTTAAAGAGACCCAGTACTTC.

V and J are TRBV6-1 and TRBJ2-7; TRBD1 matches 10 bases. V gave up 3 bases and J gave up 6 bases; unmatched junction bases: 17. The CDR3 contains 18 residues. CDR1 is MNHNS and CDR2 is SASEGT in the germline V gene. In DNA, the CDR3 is TGTGCCAGCAGTGATTCCGGGACAGGGGCCCAACTGTCGCGCGAGCAGTACTTC. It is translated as CASSDSGTGAQLSREQYF.

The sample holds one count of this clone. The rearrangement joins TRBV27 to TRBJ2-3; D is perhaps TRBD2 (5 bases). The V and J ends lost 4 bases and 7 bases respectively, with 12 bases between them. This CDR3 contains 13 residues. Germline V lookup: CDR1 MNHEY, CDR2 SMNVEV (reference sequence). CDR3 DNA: TGTGCCAGCAGTTCAACCCGGAGGAATACGCAGTATTTT. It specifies CASSSTRRNTQYF.

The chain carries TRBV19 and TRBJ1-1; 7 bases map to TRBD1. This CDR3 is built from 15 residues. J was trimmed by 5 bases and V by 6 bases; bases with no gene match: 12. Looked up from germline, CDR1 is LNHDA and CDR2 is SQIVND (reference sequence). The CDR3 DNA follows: TGTGCCAGTAGACCAAGAGGGGGCATATGGACTGAAGCTTTCTTT. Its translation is CASRPRGGIWTEAFF.

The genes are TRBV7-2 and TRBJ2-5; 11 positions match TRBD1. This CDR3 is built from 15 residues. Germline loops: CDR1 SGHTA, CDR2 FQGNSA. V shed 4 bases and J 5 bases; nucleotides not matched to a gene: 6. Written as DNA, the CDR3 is TGTGCCAGCAGCTCGGACAGGGGGCTTGGGGAGACCCAGTACTTC. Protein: CASSSDRGLGETQYF.

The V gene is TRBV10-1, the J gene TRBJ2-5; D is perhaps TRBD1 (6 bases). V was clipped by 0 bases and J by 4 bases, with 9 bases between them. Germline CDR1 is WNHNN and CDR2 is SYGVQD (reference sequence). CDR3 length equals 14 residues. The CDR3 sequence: CASSESGQLETQYF. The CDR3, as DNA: TGCGCCAGCAGTGAGTCCGGACAGCTAGAGACCCAGTACTTC.

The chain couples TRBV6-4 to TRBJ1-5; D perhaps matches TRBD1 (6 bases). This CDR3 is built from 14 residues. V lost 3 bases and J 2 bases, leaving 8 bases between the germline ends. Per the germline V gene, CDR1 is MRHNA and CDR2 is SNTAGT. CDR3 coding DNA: TGTGCCAGCAGTGAATCAGGGGGCAATCAGCCCCAGCATTTT. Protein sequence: CASSESGGNQPQHF.

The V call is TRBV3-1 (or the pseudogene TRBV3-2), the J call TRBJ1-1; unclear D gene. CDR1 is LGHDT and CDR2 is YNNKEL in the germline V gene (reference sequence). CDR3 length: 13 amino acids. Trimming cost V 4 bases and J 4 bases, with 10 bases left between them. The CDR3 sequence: CASSRFRSTEAFF. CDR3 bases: TGTGCCAGCAGCCGTTTCCGGAGCACTGAAGCTTTCTTT.